Shown below are 28 T cell receptor beta chains from a single sample sequenced in a study of blood T cell repertoires in COVID-19. The protocol was immunoSEQ multiplex PCR, while the TCRdb copy is restricted to in-frame clones and leaves out a portion. Of tens of thousands of clones listed, approximately 80% were seen once; the top ten hold less than 20%. Sequencing input: peripheral blood. The receptor set was obtained from a woman older than 75 with acute or convalescent COVID-19.

CDR3 DNA: TGCGCCAGCAGCTTGGAGGGGCTCGCTACCAATGAGCAGTTCTTC. It encodes CASSLEGLATNEQFF. The chain combines TRBV5-1 with TRBJ2-1; D possibly corresponds to TRBD1 (5 bases). Germline loops: CDR1 SGHRS, CDR2 YFSETQ. The V and J ends lost 0 bases and 6 bases respectively, with 13 bases between them. This CDR3 comprises 15 residues.

J is TRBJ2-1 and V is TRBV2; 11 bases are shared with TRBD1. The CDR3 runs 15 residues. The trim removed 6 bases at V and 3 bases at J, leaving 4 bases unmatched. Germline CDR1 SNHLY, CDR2 FYNNEI. The CDR3 DNA sequence: TGTGCCAGCAGAGGACAGGGGGCTGACTACAATGAGCAGTTCTTC. The encoded protein is CASRGQGADYNEQFF.

The V and J genes are TRBV5-4 and TRBJ1-2; 10 bases fit TRBD1. There are 15 residues in the CDR3. Germline loops: CDR1 SGHNT, CDR2 YYREEE (reference sequence). The ends lost 4 bases at V and 4 bases at J; junction bases unmatched: 7. This CDR3 is CASSLRTGGIYGYTF. The CDR3 bases are TGTGCCAGCAGCCTTCGGACAGGGGGTATCTATGGCTACACCTTC.

About this clone itself: One end of the junction varies from germline; a read error may be responsible. The V call is TRBV7-2, the J call TRBJ2-1; TRBD2 matches 12 bases. Germline V gene sequence: CDR1 SGHTA, CDR2 FQGNSA. This CDR3 comprises 14 residues. CDR3 sequence reads: CASSLAGGHNEQFF. The CDR3 DNA reads as TGTGCCAGCAGCCTAGCGGGAGGGCACAATGAGCAGTTCTTC.

In DNA, the CDR3 is TGTGCCAGCAGCAATGAGGCGGGAGGCTGGGACGAGCAGTACTTC. It encodes CASSNEAGGWDEQYF. This sequence joins TRBV2 and TRBJ2-7; TRBD2 agrees at 8 bases. CDR3 size: 15 residues. V lost 6 bases to trimming and J lost 5 bases; unmatched junction nucleotides: 12. Germline CDR1 reads SNHLY; CDR2 reads FYNNEI.

The chain employs TRBV5-1 and TRBJ2-5; 8 positions match TRBD2. The CDR3 is 15 amino acids. Germline CDR1 and CDR2: SGHRS and YFSETQ. With 6 bases clipped from V and 5 bases from J, the junction kept 12 bases outside the gene matches. The CDR3 loop reads CASKGTGGALETQYF. Written as DNA, the CDR3 is TGCGCCAGCAAGGGTACCGGGGGGGCACTGGAGACCCAGTACTTC.

This clone was seen only once. J is TRBJ2-1 and V is TRBV4-1, with D possibly TRBD2 on 5 matching bases. V lost 3 bases, J lost 4 bases, and 19 bases lay in between. CDR1 is MGHRA, CDR2 YSYEKL, per germline. The CDR3 sequence is 17 residues long. Here the CDR3 reads CASSHSSGNAYYNEQFF. In nucleotides, the CDR3 is TGCGCCAGCAGCCATTCTTCCGGGAACGCGTATTACAATGAGCAGTTCTTC.

The rearrangement joins TRBV10-2 to TRBJ2-2; 10 bases are shared with TRBD2. The CDR3 contains 15 residues. The V gene's germline CDR1 is WSHSY and CDR2 SAAADI. V dropped 6 bases and J dropped 7; count of bases not matched to a gene: 8. The CDR3 protein is CASRNSGGQGGELFF. The CDR3 nucleotides are TGCGCCAGCAGAAATAGCGGGGGGCAGGGCGGGGAGCTGTTTTTT.

CDR3 DNA sequence: TGCAGCGTTGAGGGCAGGGGGCCGCTGGGGTATGGCTACACCTTC. Its protein is CSVEGRGPLGYGYTF. V and J are TRBV29-1 and TRBJ1-2; 8 bases match TRBD1. CDR3 length equals 15 residues. V dropped 3 bases and J dropped 5; count of bases not matched to a gene: 11. Germline CDR1 is SQVTM and CDR2 is ANQGSEA.

CDR3 region: CSASSLGAGGSGTGELFF. For the CDR3, the DNA is TGCAGTGCTAGTAGTCTTGGGGCAGGGGGCTCCGGGACCGGGGAGCTGTTTTTT. The chain recombines TRBV20-1 with TRBJ2-2; 8 nucleotides align to TRBD1. The CDR3 loop spans 18 amino acids. Germline CDR1 DFQATT, CDR2 SNEGSKA (reference sequence). J gave up 5 bases and V 3 bases, and 17 bases lay outside the gene matches.

The V and J genes are TRBV5-1 and TRBJ1-2, with unresolved D. This CDR3 contains 14 residues. Looked up from germline, CDR1 is SGHRS and CDR2 is YFSETQ. The V end lost 0 bases, the J end lost 8 bases, and 14 bases lay between the germline ends. CDR3 coding DNA: TGCGCCAGCAGCTTGGAAGCACACTCAGGAGGCTACACCTTC. Its translation is CASSLEAHSGGYTF.

This clone was recorded once. This rearrangement joins TRBV7-8 to TRBJ2-1, with 7 bases lining up with TRBD1. The V and J ends lost 0 bases and 3 bases, in that order; junction bases with no gene match: 8. Germline V CDR1 and CDR2: SGHVS, FQNEAQ. CDR3 length: 17 residues. CDR3 residues: CASSLAVGQGDYNEQFF. CDR3 nucleotides: TGTGCCAGCAGCTTAGCAGTCGGGCAGGGGGACTACAATGAGCAGTTCTTC.

The J gene is TRBJ2-3, the V gene TRBV7-2, with D possibly TRBD2 on 5 matching bases. V lost 1 base, J lost 9 bases, and 17 bases lay in between. The CDR3 has 15 residues. Germline V gene data show CDR1 as SGHTA and CDR2 as FQGNSA. The CDR3 nucleotides read TGTGCCAGCAGCTTAGATCCGGGGTTACAGATAACGCAGTATTTT. Translating it yields CASSLDPGLQITQYF.

V usage is TRBV27 and J usage is TRBJ1-1, with D possibly TRBD1 on 5 matching bases. CDR3 length: 14 residues. Trimming took 6 bases from V and 5 from J, leaving 16 bases between them. Germline CDR1 is MNHEY and CDR2 is SMNVEV (reference sequence). The CDR3 region is CASSVPGGATEAFF. CDR3 DNA: TGTGCCAGCAGCGTTCCCGGGGGTGCGACTGAAGCTTTCTTT.

This chain connects TRBV19 to TRBJ1-2; TRBD1 is a possible D gene (5 bases). V was trimmed by 4 bases and J by 8 bases, leaving 20 bases between them. This CDR3 region has 15 residues. The V gene's germline CDR1 is LNHDA and CDR2 SQIVND (reference sequence). The CDR3, as DNA: TGTGCCAGTAGTACTTCCAGCCGACAGTATTTGGGCTACACCTTC. It translates to CASSTSSRQYLGYTF.

In this sample, this clone turned up a few times. This chain links TRBV7-3 with TRBJ2-1; weak D call: TRBD2 (6 bases). Germline values: CDR1 SGHTA, CDR2 FQGTGA. The length of the CDR3 is 15 residues. The germline V and J ends were trimmed by 1 base and 4 bases, with 11 bases remaining between them. The DNA of the CDR3 is TGTGCCAGCAGCTTAAGTGGGACTCCGTACAATGAGCAGTTCTTC. The encoded protein is CASSLSGTPYNEQFF. The complete variable domain, with remaining parts taken from reference TRBV7-3 and TRBJ2-1, reads GAGVSQTPSNKVTEKGKYVELRCDPISGHTALYWYRQSLGQGPEFLIYFQGTGAADDSGLPNDRFFAVRPEGSVSTLKIQRTERGDSAVYLCASSLSGTPYNEQFFGPGTRLTVL.

This chain connects TRBV5-6 to TRBJ2-1; 9 bases are shared with TRBD2. Germline trimming cut 4 bases from V and 8 bases from J; bases unmatched to any gene: 10. CDR1 SGHDT and CDR2 YYEEEE come from the germline V gene. This CDR3 spans 15 amino acids. The CDR3 protein is CASSPGLAFIHEQFF. The DNA for the CDR3 is TGTGCCAGCAGCCCCGGACTAGCGTTTATCCATGAGCAGTTCTTC.

The genes are TRBV6-5 and TRBJ1-2, with D possibly TRBD1 on 6 matching bases. Deletions cut 5 bases from V and 5 bases from J, with 15 bases between. This CDR3 is built from 14 residues. The germline CDR1 and CDR2 sequences are MNHEY and SVGAGI. DNA of the CDR3: TGTGCCAGCAGTAGGACAGTTGAGCTGTATGGCTACACCTTC. Protein product: CASSRTVELYGYTF.

The J gene is TRBJ2-1, the V gene TRBV6-4, with a possible D match to TRBD2 (6 bases). CDR3 size: 16 residues. In germline, CDR1 is MRHNA, CDR2 SNTAGT. The germline V and J ends were trimmed by 5 bases and 6 bases, with 20 bases remaining between them. The CDR3 is CASSPRLASGRNEQFF. The CDR3 DNA is TGTGCCAGCAGTCCCAGGCTAGCGAGCGGTCGCAATGAGCAGTTCTTC.

The gene calls are TRBV11-2 and TRBJ2-7, with 10 positions matching TRBD2. CDR1 and CDR2 from the germline V gene are SGHAT and FQNNGV. The CDR3 covers 15 residues. Trimming took 4 bases from V and 1 from J; bases not matched to a gene: 4. CDR3: CASSSRTSGSYEQYF. The CDR3 bases are TGTGCCAGCAGCTCAAGGACTAGCGGTTCCTACGAGCAGTACTTC.

The chain joins TRBV15 to TRBJ2-5; 9 nucleotides line up with TRBD2. Germline-derived CDR1 and CDR2 are LNHNV and YYDKDF (reference sequence). The J segment lost 4 bases and the V segment lost 0 bases, leaving 21 bases of the junction unmatched. The CDR3 contains 21 residues. In DNA form, the CDR3 reads TGTGCCACCAGCAGAGACACTATTTCCCCGCGGGAGGGCTTCAGACGAGAGACCCAGTACTTC. As protein: CATSRDTISPREGFRRETQYF.

This chain links TRBV19 with TRBJ2-7; D uncertain. Germline values: CDR1 LNHDA, CDR2 SQIVND (reference sequence). V dropped 4 bases and J dropped 7 bases, with 17 bases sitting between them. The CDR3 consists of 14 residues. CDR3 DNA: TGTGCCAGTAGTAGCGCGTATGAGCCGCGGGAGCAGTACTTC. Protein product: CASSSAYEPREQYF.

The chain combines TRBV5-5 with TRBJ2-5, with TRBD2 matching 14 bases. V dropped 0 bases and J dropped 4; count of bases not matched to a gene: 2. CDR1 SGHKS and CDR2 YYEKEE come from the germline V gene (reference sequence). CDR3 length: 16 residues. This CDR3 reads CASSLGGLAGGETQYF. The CDR3 DNA is TGTGCCAGCAGCTTGGGTGGACTAGCGGGAGGAGAGACCCAGTACTTC.

In its sample, this clone was seen a few times. The chain couples TRBV5-1 to TRBJ2-5, with 8 bases that match TRBD1. The length of the CDR3 is 14 residues. From germline, CDR1 is SGHRS and CDR2 YFSETQ. V trimming: 3 bases; J trimming: 2 bases; junction bases outside the gene matches: 3. CDR3 DNA sequence: TGCGCCAGCAGCTGGGGACAGGCACAAGAGACCCAGTACTTC. Its protein product is CASSWGQAQETQYF.

The chain couples TRBV5-1 to TRBJ2-5, with D maybe TRBD1 (5 bases). Per germline, CDR1 SGHRS and CDR2 YFSETQ. This CDR3 is 14 amino acids long. Trimming cost V 3 bases and J 0 bases, with 9 bases left between them. CDR3 DNA: TGCGCCAGCAGCTCCAGACAGAACCAAGAGACCCAGTACTTC. It yields the protein CASSSRQNQETQYF.

The chain couples TRBV5-4 to TRBJ2-1; 9 positions match TRBD1. The CDR3 is made up of 16 amino acids. V shed 6 bases and J 4 bases; nucleotides not matched to a gene: 11. CDR1 and CDR2 from the germline V gene are SGHNT and YYREEE (reference sequence). The CDR3 coding sequence is TGTGCCAGCAACCTCAATTTCGGACAGGGGTACAATGAGCAGTTCTTC. Its protein product is CASNLNFGQGYNEQFF.

This clone was observed a single time. An end of the junction differs from the germline gene, which may be a read error. The chain has TRBV28 and TRBJ2-5; weak D call: TRBD2 (5 bases). The CDR3 totals 14 residues. CDR1 and CDR2 (germline): MDHEN, SYDVKM. The CDR3 is CASTPGDNQETQYF. CDR3 sequence (DNA): TGTGCAAGCACCCCCGGGGATAACCAAGAGACCCAGTACTTC.

This clone was observed a handful of times. The chain has TRBV2 and TRBJ1-2; the match to TRBD1 covers 7 bases. Germline trimming cut 4 bases from V and 5 bases from J; bases unmatched to any gene: 7. This CDR3 contains 14 residues. The germline V gene has CDR1 SNHLY and CDR2 FYNNEI. The CDR3 nucleotides are TGTGCCAGCAGTGCCGGACAGGAAGGATATGGCTACACCTTC. It encodes CASSAGQEGYGYTF.